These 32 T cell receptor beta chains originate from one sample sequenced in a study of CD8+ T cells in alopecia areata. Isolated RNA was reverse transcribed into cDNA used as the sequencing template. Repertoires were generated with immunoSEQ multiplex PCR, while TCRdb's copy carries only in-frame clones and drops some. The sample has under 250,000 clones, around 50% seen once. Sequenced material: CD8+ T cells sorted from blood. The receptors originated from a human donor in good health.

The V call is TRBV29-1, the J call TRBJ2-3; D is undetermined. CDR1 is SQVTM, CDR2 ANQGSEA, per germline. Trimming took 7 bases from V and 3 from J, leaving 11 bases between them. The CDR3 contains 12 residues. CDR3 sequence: CSAAARTDTQYF. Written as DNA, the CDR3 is TGCAGCGCCGCGGCCAGGACAGATACGCAGTATTTT.

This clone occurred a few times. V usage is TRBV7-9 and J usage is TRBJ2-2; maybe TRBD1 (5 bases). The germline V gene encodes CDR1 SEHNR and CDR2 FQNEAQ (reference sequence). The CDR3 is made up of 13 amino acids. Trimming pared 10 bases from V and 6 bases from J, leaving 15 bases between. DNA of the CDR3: TGTGCCACCACCGACAGACTCTCCGGGGAGCTGTTTTTT. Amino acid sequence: CATTDRLSGELFF.

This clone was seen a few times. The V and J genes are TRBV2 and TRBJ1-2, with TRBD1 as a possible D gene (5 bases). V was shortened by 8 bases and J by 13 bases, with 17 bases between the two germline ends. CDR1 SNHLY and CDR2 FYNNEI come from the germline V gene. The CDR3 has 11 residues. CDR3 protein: CASRRGLLGTF. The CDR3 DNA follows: TGTGCCAGCCGGAGGGGACTACTCGGCACCTTC.

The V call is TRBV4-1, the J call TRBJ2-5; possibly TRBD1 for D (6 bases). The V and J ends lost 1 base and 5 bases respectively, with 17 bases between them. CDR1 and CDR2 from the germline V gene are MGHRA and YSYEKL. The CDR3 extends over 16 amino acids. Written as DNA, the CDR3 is TGCGCCAGCAGCCAAGCCGACGAGGGGGAATGGGAGACCCAGTACTTC. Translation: CASSQADEGEWETQYF.

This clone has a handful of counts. DNA for the CDR3: TGTGCCAGCAGCCTTGACAGTAATTCACCCCTCCACTTT. It codes for CASSLDSNSPLHF. V is TRBV5-8 and J is TRBJ1-6, with D possibly TRBD1 on 5 matching bases. CDR3 length: 13 amino acids. V shed 4 bases and J shed 6 bases, with 8 bases lying between them. Germline V gene sequence: CDR1 SGHTS, CDR2 YDEGEE. The full variable domain, its missing parts supplied by reference TRBV5-8 and TRBJ1-6, is EAGVTQSPTHLIKTRGQQATLRCSPISGHTSVYWYQQALGLGLQFLLWYDEGEERNRGNFPPRFSGRQFPNYSSELNVNALELEDSALYLCASSLDSNSPLHFGNGTRLTVT.

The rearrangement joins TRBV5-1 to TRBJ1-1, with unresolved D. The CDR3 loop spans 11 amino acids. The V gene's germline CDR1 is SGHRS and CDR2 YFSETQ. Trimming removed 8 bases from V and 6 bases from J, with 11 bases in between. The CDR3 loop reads CASLPPAEAFF. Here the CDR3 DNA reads TGCGCCAGTCTACCTCCTGCTGAAGCTTTCTTT.

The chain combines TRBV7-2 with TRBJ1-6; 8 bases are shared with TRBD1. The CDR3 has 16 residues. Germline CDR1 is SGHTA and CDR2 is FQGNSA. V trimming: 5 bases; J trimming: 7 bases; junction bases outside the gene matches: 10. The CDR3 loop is CASSAVSDRENSPLHF. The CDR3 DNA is TGTGCCAGCAGCGCAGTCTCGGACAGGGAAAATTCACCCCTCCACTTT.

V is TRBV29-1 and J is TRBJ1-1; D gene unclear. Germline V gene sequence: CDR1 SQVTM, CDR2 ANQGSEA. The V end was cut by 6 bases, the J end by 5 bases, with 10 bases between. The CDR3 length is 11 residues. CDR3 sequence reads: CSVRIGTEAFF. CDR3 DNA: TGCAGCGTCCGGATCGGGACTGAAGCTTTCTTT.

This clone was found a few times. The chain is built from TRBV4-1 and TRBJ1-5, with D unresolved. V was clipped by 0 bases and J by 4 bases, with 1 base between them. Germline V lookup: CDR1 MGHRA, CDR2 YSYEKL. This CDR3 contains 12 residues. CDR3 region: CASSQENQPQHF. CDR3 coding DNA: TGCGCCAGCAGCCAAGAGAATCAGCCCCAGCATTTT.

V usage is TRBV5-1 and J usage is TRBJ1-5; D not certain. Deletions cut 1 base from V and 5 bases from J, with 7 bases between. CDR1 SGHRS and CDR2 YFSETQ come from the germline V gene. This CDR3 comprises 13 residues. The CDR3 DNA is TGCGCCAGCAGCTTGTCTGGAGATCAGCCCCAGCATTTT. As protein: CASSLSGDQPQHF.

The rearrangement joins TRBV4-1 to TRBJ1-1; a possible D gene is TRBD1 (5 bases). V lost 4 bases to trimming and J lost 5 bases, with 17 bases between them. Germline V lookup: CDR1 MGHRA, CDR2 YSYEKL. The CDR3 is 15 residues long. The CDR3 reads CASSRVRGAETEAFF. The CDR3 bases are TGCGCCAGCAGCCGGGTGAGGGGCGCCGAGACTGAAGCTTTCTTT.

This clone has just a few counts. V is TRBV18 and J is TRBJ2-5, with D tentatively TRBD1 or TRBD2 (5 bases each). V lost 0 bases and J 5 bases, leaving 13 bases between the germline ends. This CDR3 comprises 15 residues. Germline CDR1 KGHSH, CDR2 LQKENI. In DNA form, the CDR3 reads TGTGCCAGCTCACCACCCGAACATGGGACGGAGACCCAGTACTTC. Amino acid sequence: CASSPPEHGTETQYF.

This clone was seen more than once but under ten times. CDR3 DNA: TGTGCCAGCAACTCGGGAGGCACTGAAGCTTTCTTT. It codes for CASNSGGTEAFF. The gene calls are TRBV13 and TRBJ1-1; D gene ambiguous. The germline CDR1 and CDR2 sequences are PRHDT and FYEKMQ (reference sequence). With 7 bases removed from V and 4 bases from J, the gap between germline ends came to 10 bases. The CDR3 contains 12 residues.

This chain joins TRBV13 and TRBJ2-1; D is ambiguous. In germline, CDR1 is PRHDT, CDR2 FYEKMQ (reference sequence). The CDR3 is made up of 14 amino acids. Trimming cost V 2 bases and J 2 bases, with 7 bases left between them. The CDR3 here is CASSLQPPYNEQFF. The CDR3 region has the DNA TGTGCCAGCAGCTTACAGCCGCCCTACAATGAGCAGTTCTTC. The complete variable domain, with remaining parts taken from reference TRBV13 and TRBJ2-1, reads AAGVIQSPRHLIKEKRETATLKCYPIPRHDTVYWYQQGPGQDPQFLISFYEKMQSDKGSIPDRFSAQQFSDYHSELNMSSLELGDSALYFCASSLQPPYNEQFFGPGTRLTVL.

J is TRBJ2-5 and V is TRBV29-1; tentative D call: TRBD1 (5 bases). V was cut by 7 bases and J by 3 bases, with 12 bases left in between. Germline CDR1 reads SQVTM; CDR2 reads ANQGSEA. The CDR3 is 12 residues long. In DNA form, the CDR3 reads TGCAGCGCCCCCCAAGGGGAAGAGACCCAGTACTTC. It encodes CSAPQGEETQYF.

The CDR3, as DNA: TGTGCCAGCAGCTTAGGGAACAATGAGCAGTTCTTC. Its translation: CASSLGNNEQFF. The rearrangement joins TRBV7-2 to TRBJ2-1; D gene ambiguous. Germline V gene sequence: CDR1 SGHTA, CDR2 FQGNSA. Trimming pared 1 base from V and 5 bases from J, leaving 3 bases between. CDR3 length: 12 residues.

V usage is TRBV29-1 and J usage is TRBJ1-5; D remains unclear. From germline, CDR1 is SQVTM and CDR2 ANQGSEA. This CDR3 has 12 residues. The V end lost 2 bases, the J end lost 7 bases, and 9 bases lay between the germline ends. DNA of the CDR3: TGCAGCGTTGAAAGCCCGGGGCAGCCCCAGCATTTT. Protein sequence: CSVESPGQPQHF.

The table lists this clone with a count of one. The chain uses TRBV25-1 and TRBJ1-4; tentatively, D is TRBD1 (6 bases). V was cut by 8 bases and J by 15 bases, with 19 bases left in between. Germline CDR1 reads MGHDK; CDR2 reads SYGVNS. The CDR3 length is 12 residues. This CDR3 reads CASSLRGGAMFF. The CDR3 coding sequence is TGTGCCAGCTCCCTAAGGGGGGGAGCGATGTTTTTT. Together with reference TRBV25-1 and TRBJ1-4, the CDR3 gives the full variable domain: EADIYQTPRYLVIGTGKKITLECSQTMGHDKMYWYQQDPGMELHLIHYSYGVNSTEKGDLSSESTVSRIRTEHFPLTLESARPSHTSQYLCASSLRGGAMFFGSGTQLSVL.

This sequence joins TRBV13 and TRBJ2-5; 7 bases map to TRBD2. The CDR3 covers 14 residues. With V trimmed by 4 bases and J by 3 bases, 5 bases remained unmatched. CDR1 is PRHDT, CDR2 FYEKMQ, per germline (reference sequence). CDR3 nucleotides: TGTGCCAGCAGCTCGAAGCGGGGAGAAGAGACCCAGTACTTC. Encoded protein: CASSSKRGEETQYF. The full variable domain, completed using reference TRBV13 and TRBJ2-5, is AAGVIQSPRHLIKEKRETATLKCYPIPRHDTVYWYQQGPGQDPQFLISFYEKMQSDKGSIPDRFSAQQFSDYHSELNMSSLELGDSALYFCASSSKRGEETQYFGPGTRLLVL.

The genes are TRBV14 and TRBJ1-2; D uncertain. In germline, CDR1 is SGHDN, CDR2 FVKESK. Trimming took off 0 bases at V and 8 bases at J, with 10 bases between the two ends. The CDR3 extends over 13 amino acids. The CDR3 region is CASSQEAPGGYTF. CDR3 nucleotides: TGTGCCAGCAGCCAAGAAGCGCCTGGGGGCTACACCTTC. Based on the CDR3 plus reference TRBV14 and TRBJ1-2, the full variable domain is EAGVTQFPSHSVIEKGQTVTLRCDPISGHDNLYWYRRVMGKEIKFLLHFVKESKQDESGMPNNRFLAERTGGTYSTLKVQPAELEDSGVYFCASSQEAPGGYTFGSGTRLTVV.

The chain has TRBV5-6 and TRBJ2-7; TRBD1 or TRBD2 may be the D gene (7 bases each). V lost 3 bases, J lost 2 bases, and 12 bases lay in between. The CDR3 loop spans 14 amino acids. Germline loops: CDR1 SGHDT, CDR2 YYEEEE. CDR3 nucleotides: TGTGCCAGCAGCTCAGGGGGGGGCCCCTACGAGCAGTACTTC. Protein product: CASSSGGGPYEQYF.

Here the CDR3 DNA reads TGCAGCGTTCGACAGGGAGGGTTAGAGGATTCACCCCTCCACTTT. This translates into CSVRQGGLEDSPLHF. This chain links TRBV29-1 with TRBJ1-6; TRBD1 matches at 7 bases. This CDR3 is built from 15 residues. Trimming took 5 bases from V and 8 from J; bases not matched to a gene: 12. Germline loops: CDR1 SQVTM, CDR2 ANQGSEA.

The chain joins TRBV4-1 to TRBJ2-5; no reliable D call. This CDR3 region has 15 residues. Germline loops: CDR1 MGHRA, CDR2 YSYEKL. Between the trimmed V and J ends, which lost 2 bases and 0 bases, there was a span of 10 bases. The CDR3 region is CASSQLADNQETQYF. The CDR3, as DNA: TGCGCCAGCAGCCAACTGGCAGACAACCAAGAGACCCAGTACTTC.

The CDR3 nucleotides are TGTGCCAGCAGTGGGGGGATGGGAGCTTTCTTT. Its translation is CASSGGMGAFF. The chain couples TRBV2 to TRBJ1-1, with D tentatively TRBD1 (5 bases). V was pared by 4 bases and J by 10 bases, with 10 bases between. The CDR3 covers 11 residues. CDR1 SNHLY and CDR2 FYNNEI come from the germline V gene.

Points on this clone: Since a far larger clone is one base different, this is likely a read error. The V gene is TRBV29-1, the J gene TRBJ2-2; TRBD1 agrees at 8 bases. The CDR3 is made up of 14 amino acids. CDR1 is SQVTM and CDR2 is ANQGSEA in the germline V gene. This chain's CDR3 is CSVKGTGDTGELVF. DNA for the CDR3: TGCAGCGTCAAGGGGACAGGAGACACCGGGGAGCTGGTTTTT.

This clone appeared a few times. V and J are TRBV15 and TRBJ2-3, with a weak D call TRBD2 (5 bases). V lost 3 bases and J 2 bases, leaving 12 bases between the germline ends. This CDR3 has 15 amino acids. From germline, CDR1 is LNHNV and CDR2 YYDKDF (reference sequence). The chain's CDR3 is CATSRFGLITDTQYF. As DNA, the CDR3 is TGTGCCACCAGCAGGTTTGGACTGATCACAGATACGCAGTATTTT.

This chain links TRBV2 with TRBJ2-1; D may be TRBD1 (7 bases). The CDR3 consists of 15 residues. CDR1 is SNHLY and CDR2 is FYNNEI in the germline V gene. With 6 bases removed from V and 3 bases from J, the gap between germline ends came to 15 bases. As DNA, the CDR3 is TGTGCCAGCAGACACACAGGGGAGGACTACAATGAGCAGTTCTTC. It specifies CASRHTGEDYNEQFF.

In DNA, the CDR3 is TGTGCCAGCAGTCCACAAAGCACTAGCGTGGAGCGAGATACGCAGTATTTT. Its translation: CASSPQSTSVERDTQYF. V usage is TRBV11-2 and J usage is TRBJ2-3; 7 bases are shared with TRBD2. The germline CDR1 and CDR2 sequences are SGHAT and FQNNGV. The V segment lost 6 bases and the J segment 5 bases; nucleotides outside the gene matches: 17. This CDR3 has 17 residues.

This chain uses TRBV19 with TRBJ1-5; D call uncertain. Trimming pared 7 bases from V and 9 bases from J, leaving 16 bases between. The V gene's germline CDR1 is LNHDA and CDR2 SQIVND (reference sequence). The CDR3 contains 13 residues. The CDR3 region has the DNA TGTGCCAGTACCAACCTGGACTCCCCGCCCCAGCATTTT. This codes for CASTNLDSPPQHF. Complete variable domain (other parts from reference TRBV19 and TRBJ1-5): DGGITQSPKYLFRKEGQNVTLSCEQNLNHDAMYWYRQDPGQGLRLIYYSQIVNDFQKGDIAEGYSVSREKKESFPLTVTSAQKNPTAFYLCASTNLDSPPQHFGDGTRLSIL.

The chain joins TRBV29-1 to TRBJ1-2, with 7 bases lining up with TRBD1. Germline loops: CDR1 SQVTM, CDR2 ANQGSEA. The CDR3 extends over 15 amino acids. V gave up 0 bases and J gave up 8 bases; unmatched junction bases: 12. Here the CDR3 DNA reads TGCAGCGTTGAAGATCCGAGCAGGGGGGATGAGGGCTACACCTTC. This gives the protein CSVEDPSRGDEGYTF.

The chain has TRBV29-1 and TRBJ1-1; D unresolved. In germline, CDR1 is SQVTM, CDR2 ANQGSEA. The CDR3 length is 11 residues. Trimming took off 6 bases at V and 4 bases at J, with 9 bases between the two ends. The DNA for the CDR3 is TGCAGCGTCCCCTCGGGCACTGAAGCTTTCTTT. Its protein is CSVPSGTEAFF.

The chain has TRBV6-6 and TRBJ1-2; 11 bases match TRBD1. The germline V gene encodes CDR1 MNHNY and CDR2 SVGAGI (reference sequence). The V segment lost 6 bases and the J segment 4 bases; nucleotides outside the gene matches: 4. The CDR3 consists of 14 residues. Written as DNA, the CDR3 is TGTGCCAGCAGCCTTGGACAGGGGGCCTATGGCTACACCTTC. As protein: CASSLGQGAYGYTF.